The 32 T cell receptor beta chains presented below share a single source sample, sequenced in a study of blood T cells in healthy people across ages. Sample-barcoded 5' priming and a J-beta primer mix drove a second PCR of roughly 7 to 11 cycles. TCRdb re-derived calls from the 5' RACE reads in MiXCR, one entry per CDR3 protein. The sample consists of 850,000 to 950,000 distinct CDR3 sequences, more than 25% of them appearing once. Input material: blood. Receptors were obtained from a woman aged 80 or over in good health.

This clonotype occurred a few times. This could be a read error, since a much larger clone is one nucleotide away. The V gene is TRBV7-2, the J gene TRBJ2-5, with TRBD2 identical over 11 bases. The CDR3 loop spans 15 amino acids. The V and J ends lost 4 bases and 11 bases, in that order; junction bases with no gene match: 12. The germline V gene encodes CDR1 SGHTA and CDR2 FQGNSA. CDR3 sequence (DNA): TGTGCCAGCAGCTCGACTAGCGGGGTTTACAATGAGCAGTACTTC. Protein sequence: CASSSTSGVYNEQYF.

This clonotype came up a few times. The V call is TRBV3-1, the J call TRBJ2-2; D gene uncertain. The CDR3 has 18 residues. V was cut by 0 bases and J by 0 bases, with 14 bases left in between. Per the germline V gene, CDR1 is LGHDT and CDR2 is YNNKEL (reference sequence). The CDR3 DNA reads as TGTGCCAGCAGCCAAGACAGCGAGTGGCTAGCGAACACCGGGGAGCTGTTTTTT. Its protein product is CASSQDSEWLANTGELFF.

This clonotype was detected ten times or more. This chain links TRBV12-3 or TRBV12-4 with TRBJ2-5; D gene uncertain. The V end was cut by 6 bases, the J end by 4 bases, with 12 bases between. The CDR3 loop spans 13 amino acids. CDR3 sequence: CASSLGIAETQYF. CDR3 DNA: TGTGCCAGCAGCCTTGGCATCGCAGAGACCCAGTACTTC.

Regarding this clonotype: The CDR3 end shows no conserved phenylalanine or tryptophan, and so a read error is likely. The V call is TRBV29-1, the J call TRBJ2-3; D might be TRBD1 (7 bases). Germline V gives CDR1 SQVTM, CDR2 ANQGSEA. CDR3 length: 14 amino acids. CDR3 bases: TGCAGCGTTGCTGCGGGACAGAGCACGGATACGCAGTATTTG. Its protein is CSVAAGQSTDTQYL.

This clonotype was recorded only once. This sequence joins TRBV4-3 and TRBJ2-7, with D unresolved. The germline V gene has CDR1 LGHNA and CDR2 YSLEER. The CDR3 has 16 residues. Trimming shortened V by 1 base and J by 2 bases, and 15 bases separated the two germline ends. The CDR3 sequence: CASSQGRVTMTYEQYF. The CDR3 DNA reads as TGCGCCAGCAGCCAAGGACGCGTCACGATGACCTACGAGCAGTACTTC.

The chain uses TRBV20-1 and TRBJ1-2, with TRBD1 identical over 9 bases. Germline V lookup: CDR1 DFQATT, CDR2 SNEGSKA (reference sequence). The CDR3 is 15 amino acids. V was clipped by 3 bases and J by 1 base; unmatched bases: 6. CDR3 in DNA: TGCAGTGCTAGGGCAGTGACAGGGGGTAACTATGGCTACACCTTC. Residues: CSARAVTGGNYGYTF.

Notes on this clonotype: Since a much larger clone is just one base distant, this may be a read error. The V call is TRBV7-2, the J call TRBJ2-7; 8 bases are a match to TRBD2. The DNA end favors TRBJ2-5, so the J call may be wrong. Looked up from germline, CDR1 is SGHTA and CDR2 is FQGNSA. The CDR3 extends over 15 amino acids. The CDR3 is CASSQGSGGKETQYF. CDR3 coding DNA: TGTGCCAGCAGCCAAGGGAGCGGGGGTAAAGAGACCCAGTACTTC.

This chain links TRBV20-1 with TRBJ1-2; the D gene is possibly TRBD1 (6 bases). V dropped 6 bases and J dropped 8 bases, with 16 bases sitting between them. Looked up from germline, CDR1 is DFQATT and CDR2 is SNEGSKA (reference sequence). The CDR3 consists of 12 residues. The CDR3 coding sequence is TGCAGTGCAAGCTCTGGGGGGGCGGGCTACACCTTC. Translating it yields CSASSGGAGYTF.

Comment on this clonotype: One end of the junction is discordant with germline, which a read error may explain. The V gene is TRBV12-3 or TRBV12-4, the J gene TRBJ2-1; 12 bases are shared with TRBD2. The CDR3 length is 15 residues. Here the CDR3 DNA reads TGTGCCGGCAGCCCTACTAGCGGGGGGTACAATGAGCAGTTCTTC. As protein: CAGSPTSGGYNEQFF.

The sample holds many counts of this clonotype. CDR3 bases: TGTGCCTGGAGCGAACCCCAGGGGTACGAGCAGTACTTC. Amino acids: CAWSEPQGYEQYF. The chain is built from TRBV30 and TRBJ2-7; weak D call: TRBD1 (6 bases). From germline, CDR1 is GTSNPN and CDR2 SVGIG (reference sequence). The CDR3 totals 13 residues. Trimming cost V 3 bases and J 4 bases, with 13 bases left between them. The full variable domain, completed using reference TRBV30 and TRBJ2-7, is SQTIHQWPATLVQPVGSPLSLECTVEGTSNPNLYWYRQAAGRGLQLLFYSVGIGQISSEVPQNLSASRPQDRQFILSSKKLLLSDSGFYLCAWSEPQGYEQYFGPGTRLTVT.

CDR3 in DNA: TGTGCCACCAGGACGACAGGTTCAGGGTACACCGGGGAGCTGTTTTTT. Amino acid sequence: CATRTTGSGYTGELFF. The rearrangement joins TRBV15 to TRBJ2-2; TRBD1 is a possible D gene (6 bases). Germline values: CDR1 LNHNV, CDR2 YYDKDF (reference sequence). The V end was cut by 6 bases, the J end by 3 bases, with 17 bases between. This CDR3 contains 16 residues.

There are many counts of this clonotype. The rearrangement uses TRBV12-3 or TRBV12-4 and TRBJ2-3, with a possible D match to TRBD1 (6 bases). This CDR3 is built from 15 residues. The V and J ends lost 5 bases and 1 base respectively, with 13 bases between them. Here the CDR3 reads CASSGNREGTDTQYF. For the CDR3, the DNA is TGTGCCAGCAGTGGGAACAGGGAAGGCACAGATACGCAGTATTTT.

This clonotype was observed at least ten times. The rearrangement joins TRBV28 to TRBJ2-1, with 7 bases aligning to TRBD1. Losses at the gene ends were 5 bases for V and 2 bases for J; bases not matched to a gene: 3. Germline loops: CDR1 MDHEN, CDR2 SYDVKM. The CDR3 loop spans 14 amino acids. The CDR3 DNA reads TGTGCCAGCAGTCCCGGGACAGCCTACAATGAGCAGTTCTTC. Translating it yields CASSPGTAYNEQFF.

This sequence joins TRBV11-2 and TRBJ2-3; tentative D call: TRBD2 (5 bases). V dropped 1 base and J dropped 2 bases, with 13 bases sitting between them. CDR3 size: 16 residues. Germline V gene lookup returns CDR1 SGHAT and CDR2 FQNNGV. CDR3 nucleotide sequence: TGTGCCAGCAGCTTAGGTATAGCTAGCTTCACAGATACGCAGTATTTT. Residues: CASSLGIASFTDTQYF.

In its sample, this clonotype was seen once. Given a much more abundant clone one base away, this may be a read error. The rearrangement links TRBV7-2 to TRBJ2-1, with D perhaps being TRBD1 or TRBD2 (5 bases each). Germline V gene data show CDR1 as SGHTA and CDR2 as FQGNSA. This CDR3 is built from 15 residues. The CDR3 DNA sequence: TGTGCCAACAGCGCCGAGGGACGGCGTGGGGATGAGCAGTTCTTC. Protein: CANSAEGRRGDEQFF.

About this clonotype: Just one base apart from a much larger clone, this may be a read error. The chain recombines TRBV5-1 with TRBJ2-7; D call uncertain. The CDR3 is 13 residues long. Germline-derived CDR1 and CDR2 are SGHRS and YFSETQ. Trimming took off 5 bases at V and 7 bases at J, with 16 bases between the two ends. In DNA, the CDR3 is TGCGCCAGCAGGCCTACAGAAATAGGTGAGCAGTACTTC. Translated: CASRPTEIGEQYF.

In regard to this clonotype: A clone one base away is much larger, so this may be a read error. This rearrangement joins TRBV7-2 to TRBJ1-3; no clear D gene. Germline CDR1 is SGHTA and CDR2 is FQGNSA. CDR3 length equals 14 residues. In DNA, the CDR3 is TGTGTCAGCAGCTCCTCGATGGTAGGAAACACCATATATTTT. Amino acid sequence: CVSSSSMVGNTIYF.

In regard to this clonotype: This clone may be a read error of a much larger clone one base away. In nucleotides, the CDR3 is TGTGCCAGCAGGCCACAGCTCGATCAGCCCCAGCATTTT. This encodes CASRPQLDQPQHF. The J gene is TRBJ1-5, the V gene TRBV6-5, with D uncertain. Germline loops: CDR1 MNHEY, CDR2 SVGAGI. V dropped 6 bases and J dropped 5 bases, with 11 bases sitting between them. This CDR3 contains 13 residues.

This clonotype appeared a single time. This chain uses TRBV20-1 with TRBJ2-4; possible D gene TRBD2, 6 bases. The DNA end lines up better with TRBJ2-7; the J call may be wrong. The CDR3 covers 11 residues. Germline loops: CDR1 DFQATT, CDR2 SNEGSKA (reference sequence). Written as DNA, the CDR3 is TGCAGTGCATACGGGGGTAGCGAGCAGTACTTC. Protein: CSAYGGSEQYF.

This clonotype was seen at least ten times. The chain couples TRBV6-9 to TRBJ2-3; the match to TRBD2 covers 12 bases. Trimming took 8 bases from V and 2 from J; bases not matched to a gene: 5. The CDR3 loop spans 15 amino acids. Germline V gene sequence: CDR1 MNHGY, CDR2 SVAAGI. The CDR3: CASGRLAGDTDTQYF. CDR3 coding DNA: TGTGCCAGCGGCCGACTAGCGGGGGACACAGATACGCAGTATTTT.

The chain joins TRBV3-1 to TRBJ2-2, with D maybe TRBD1 (7 bases). Trimming removed 4 bases from V and 6 bases from J, with 15 bases in between. The CDR3 has 15 residues. Germline CDR1 and CDR2: LGHDT and YNNKEL (reference sequence). The chain's CDR3 is CASSRLGGGAGELFF. For the CDR3, the DNA is TGTGCCAGCAGCCGGCTAGGAGGGGGCGCCGGGGAGCTGTTTTTT.

The V gene is TRBV7-9, the J gene TRBJ2-2; D is ambiguous. The length of the CDR3 is 15 residues. Trimming stripped 1 base from V and 0 bases from J, with 6 bases between. Germline V gene lookup returns CDR1 SEHNR and CDR2 FQNEAQ (reference sequence). DNA of the CDR3: TGTGCCAGCAGCTTAGGGCGATCGAACACCGGGGAGCTGTTTTTT. Its protein product is CASSLGRSNTGELFF.

To note about this clonotype: A much larger clone lies a single base off, so this may be a read error. The chain uses TRBV6-1 and TRBJ2-7; maybe TRBD2 (7 bases). The CDR3 runs to 15 residues. Per the germline V gene, CDR1 is MNHNS and CDR2 is SASEGT. Trimming took off 5 bases at V and 7 bases at J, with 21 bases between the two ends. This CDR3 is CASSTQDGGQNEQYF. Here the CDR3 DNA reads TGTGCCAGCAGTACCCAGGACGGGGGGCAGAATGAGCAGTACTTC.

This clonotype was seen more than once but under ten times. This rearrangement joins TRBV7-2 to TRBJ1-4; D is perhaps TRBD1 (6 bases). The CDR3 runs to 15 residues. V was shortened by 5 bases and J by 3 bases, with 13 bases between the two germline ends. CDR1 is SGHTA and CDR2 is FQGNSA in the germline V gene. In nucleotides, the CDR3 is TGTGCCAGCAGCCCTAGGGGGGGAGCTAATGAAAAACTGTTTTTT. Protein sequence: CASSPRGGANEKLFF.

The chain combines TRBV5-5 with TRBJ1-1, with 10 bases aligning to TRBD1. The germline gives CDR1 SGHKS, CDR2 YYEKEE (reference sequence). V lost 2 bases, J lost 1 base, and 5 bases stayed unmatched. This CDR3 has 16 residues. Written as DNA, the CDR3 is TGTGCCAGCAGCTTAGGACAGGGGGTTTGGAACACTGAAGCTTTCTTT. Translation: CASSLGQGVWNTEAFF. Complete variable domain (other parts from reference TRBV5-5 and TRBJ1-1): DAGVTQSPTHLIKTRGQQVTLRCSPISGHKSVSWYQQVLGQGPQFIFQYYEKEERGRGNFPDRFSARQFPNYSSELNVNALLLGDSALYLCASSLGQGVWNTEAFFGQGTRLTVV.

This clonotype was found many times. The V and J genes are TRBV20-1 and TRBJ2-7, with TRBD2 matching 16 bases. Trimming at V came to 8 bases and at J to 1 base, leaving 14 bases not matched to a gene. This CDR3 region has 18 residues. The V gene's germline CDR1 is DFQATT and CDR2 SNEGSKA (reference sequence). Here the CDR3 reads CSTRGGTSGGAGSYEQYF. The CDR3 DNA is TGCAGTACCCGCGGCGGGACTAGCGGGGGGGCGGGTTCCTACGAGCAGTACTTC.

There are many counts of this clonotype. The chain employs TRBV3-1 and TRBJ1-2; 8 bases agree with TRBD1. This CDR3 region has 14 residues. Germline values: CDR1 LGHDT, CDR2 YNNKEL (reference sequence). V was clipped by 5 bases and J by 7 bases; unmatched bases: 9. The CDR3 region has the DNA TGTGCCAGCAGCTCTCGAGCAGGGGGCAGTGGCTACACCTTC. It encodes CASSSRAGGSGYTF.

A note on this clonotype: The junction does not match germline at one end; this may be a read error. The chain is built from TRBV7-2 and TRBJ1-4, with D maybe TRBD1 (5 bases). Per germline, CDR1 SGHTA and CDR2 FQGNSA. The CDR3 loop spans 16 amino acids. CDR3 sequence reads: CASSPIARQTNEKRFF. CDR3 nucleotides: TGTGCCAGCAGCCCAATAGCGCGACAGACGAATGAAAAACGGTTTTTT.

This sequence joins TRBV6-5 and TRBJ1-6; no definite D call. The CDR3 totals 16 residues. Germline assignment: CDR1 MNHEY and CDR2 SVGAGI. The V end lost 5 bases, the J end lost 6 bases, and 17 bases lay between the germline ends. CDR3 loop: CASSTRASNLNSPLHF. CDR3 nucleotides: TGTGCCAGCAGTACCCGGGCTTCAAATCTTAATTCACCCCTCCACTTT.

There are many counts of this clonotype. The rearrangement joins TRBV2 to TRBJ2-7, with 8 nucleotides matching TRBD1. The J segment lost 4 bases and the V segment lost 5 bases, leaving 10 bases of the junction unmatched. From germline, CDR1 is SNHLY and CDR2 FYNNEI. This CDR3 comprises 15 residues. The CDR3 reads CASSIRDRKIYEQYF. CDR3 nucleotide sequence: TGTGCCAGCAGTATCCGGGACAGGAAAATTTACGAGCAGTACTTC.

This clonotype was detected ten times or more. The genes are TRBV4-3 and TRBJ1-5; no clear D. This CDR3 is 15 amino acids long. Germline assignment: CDR1 LGHNA and CDR2 YSLEER. The V end was cut by 1 base, the J end by 0 bases, with 7 bases between. This chain's CDR3 is CASSQGGSSNQPQHF. CDR3 bases: TGCGCCAGCAGCCAAGGTGGAAGTAGCAATCAGCCCCAGCATTTT.

This clonotype was observed many times. This sequence joins TRBV5-4 and TRBJ2-3, with D perhaps matching TRBD2 (5 bases). V lost 3 bases and J 8 bases, leaving 16 bases between the germline ends. This CDR3 has 14 residues. CDR1 is SGHNT and CDR2 is YYREEE in the germline V gene (reference sequence). In nucleotides, the CDR3 is TGTGCCAGCAGCTCCGATGTTGGCGAGGGTACGCAGTATTTT. Translated: CASSSDVGEGTQYF.